This T cell receptor (beta chain) stems from a study of Graves' ophthalmopathy and Graves' hyperthyroidism (dated by TCRdb to the late 2010s). Background for the entire study: Peripheral blood was collected at initial diagnosis, prior to any treatment. The study used signatures of the TCR beta repertoire to tell Graves' ophthalmopathy apart from Graves' hyperthyroidism and to predict which patients would progress to ophthalmopathy. In total, over 130 blood samples were TCR-sequenced: approximately 42 ophthalmopathy, some 75 hyperthyroidism and some 17 hyperthyroidism-to-ophthalmopathy patients. To explore V-J signatures that distinguish ophthalmopathy from hyperthyroidism, a discovery set of 100 patients was enrolled, made up of 43 with ophthalmopathy and around 60 with stable hyperthyroidism. An independent validation cohort was composed of some 18 hyperthyroidism patients and about 16 patients who later progressed from hyperthyroidism to ophthalmopathy. In roughly 6 hyperthyroidism patients, T-cell repertoires of thyroid tissue and blood were compared. Following sample collection, hyperthyroidism patients were given methimazole at a starting dose of 30 mg daily, and ophthalmopathy patients were given high-dose intravenous methylprednisolone. The paper as a whole reports these results and caveats: In cross-validation, the 13-signature model distinguished ophthalmopathy from stable hyperthyroidism with just over 85% sensitivity and 81.08% specificity, and in the test set the corresponding values were approximately 79% and 70%. Most of the expanded thyroid clonotypes with a frequency above 0.001 were also detected in blood, and it was suggested that the thyroid immune response may be reflected by blood repertoires. In validation, the model predicted ophthalmopathy progression with about 71% sensitivity and roughly 72% specificity; roughly 11 predicted patients were CT-confirmed with GO in a median of around 6 months. Sample size was not predetermined statistically, and investigators were not blinded to group allocation.

Compared with germline, V lacks 3 bases and J lacks 4 bases; bases without a gene match: 9. CDR1 and CDR2 (DFQATT, SNEGSKA) derive from the germline V gene (reference sequence). The CDR3 covers 15 residues, taking in both the cysteine and the phenylalanine. Only the CDR3 part of the read is kept: 45 bases, read in frame from the first base. On this clonotype itself: No antigen is known for it. The input lacks base qualities; no much larger clone sits a single base away.

For repertoire sequencing, TCR beta CDR3 regions were amplified from RNA transcripts. The first round of RT-PCR was done with HTBI primers and the Qiagen OneStep RT-PCR kit, and was followed by a second round of multiplex PCR, then size selection and purification. Libraries were sequenced paired-end with 100 bp reads on an Illumina HiSeq2000. As for the original processing: SOAPnuke was used for read processing, and reads with adapters, uncalled bases, a mean Phred below 15, or no exact constant-primer or identifier match were discarded. High-quality paired reads were merged with COPE v1.2.5. Each unique nucleotide sequence was defined as a clonotype, and clonotypes were aligned to IMGT TRB V, D and J references with MiTCR v1.1. The analysis was limited to V-J combinations with a frequency above 0.0001, which together covered 99% to 99.2% of the repertoires. A TCR clonal expansion and chaos score per V-J combination was defined as the ratio of F50 clonal expansion to chaos observed in the TCRdist matrix. Welch's t-statistics and random forest were used to narrow the features down to more than 10 V-J combinations, which were then fed into a naive Bayes classifier. Thyroid-blood repertoire similarity was quantified with the Morisita-Horn index. The raw public data were reprocessed by TCRdb itself: fastp quality trimming at Q25, MiXCR clonotype calling, in-frame beta chains only. Merged by CDR3 protein, the rows form single entries marked with the most common genes and DNA. The V and J calls shown here were made by TCRdb, not taken from the authors' results. Here the sample has 650,000 to 900,000 distinct CDR3 sequences; around 40% occur a single time. The ten largest account for 44% of the sample.

Ophthalmopathy patients had moderately to severely active disease, Clinical Activity Score of at least 3, NOSPECS grade of at least 4, and disease duration under 3 months. Patients with other autoimmune diseases, uncontrolled infections, pregnancy or lactation were excluded. Diagnosis was based on clinical symptoms, serum thyroxine, TRAb, thyroid ultrasound and orbital computed tomography. Using Ficoll-Paque density gradient centrifugation, PBMCs were isolated from about 9.4 ml of fresh peripheral blood. Total RNA was extracted with Trizol reagent and quality-checked on an Agilent 2100 Bioanalyzer.

The TCR sequence derives from an adult man with Graves' ophthalmopathy. The specimen sequenced was peripheral blood. The rearrangement combines TRBV20-1 with TRBJ2-7; TRBD2 fits 10 bases in the junction. The sequenced DNA is TGCAGTGCTAGCGAGCAACCGGGACTAGCGTACGAGCAGTACTTC. Translated, it reads CSASEQPGLAYEQYF.